One T cell receptor beta chain is described in this entry. The source of the sample is a study of blood T cell repertoires in COVID-19. At the level of the study: Researchers got acute and convalescent COVID-19 samples from the United States, Italy and Spain.

Original data processing: Reference gene primer amplification yielded estimated nucleated cell counts. TCRdb's copy holds only in-frame clones and misses some; the assay was immunoSEQ multiplex PCR. V and J calls and clone size come straight from that table; D and trimming were deduced from the DNA. The sample shows 200,000 to 250,000 clones, around 81% of them seen only once. The CDR3 covers 13 residues. Trimming removed 6 bases from V and 9 bases from J, with 15 bases in between. The V gene's germline CDR1 is MNHEY and CDR2 SVGAGI. Recruitment covered roughly 22 US areas and drew participants whose ages spanned 18 to 89 years. Participant-given clinical history determined each cohort assignment.

The specimen was PBMCs or T cells enriched from blood (not recorded which). The receptor comes from a man aged 25 to 45 with acute COVID-19. The chain couples TRBV6-5 to TRBJ1-5; no reliable D call. The CDR3 is CASRDSRPWPQHF. In DNA, the CDR3 is TGTGCCAGCAGAGACTCACGGCCCTGGCCCCAGCATTTT.